This T cell receptor beta chain stems from a study of blood T cell repertoires in COVID-19. The overall study: The origin of the acute and convalescent COVID-19 samples was the United States, Italy and Spain.

Per the authors' pipeline: Amplification of reference gene primers was used by the study to estimate nucleated cell counts. Measured with immunoSEQ multiplex PCR; TCRdb has only the in-frame clones, and not every one. V, J and clone size derive from that table, while D and trimming were established from the DNA sequence. The table lists tens of thousands of clones, over 80% of them singletons. V lost 7 bases, J lost 6 bases, and 12 bases lay in between. Germline-derived CDR1 and CDR2 are SQVTM and ANQGSEA. The CDR3 extends over 11 amino acids. The V call is TRBV29-1, the J call TRBJ1-2, with D possibly TRBD1 on 6 matching bases. The sequence came from an elderly woman with acute or convalescent COVID-19. Material for sequencing was peripheral blood. CDR3 amino acids: CSAGALDGYTF. CDR3 nucleotide sequence: TGCAGCGCAGGGGCCTTGGATGGCTACACCTTC.